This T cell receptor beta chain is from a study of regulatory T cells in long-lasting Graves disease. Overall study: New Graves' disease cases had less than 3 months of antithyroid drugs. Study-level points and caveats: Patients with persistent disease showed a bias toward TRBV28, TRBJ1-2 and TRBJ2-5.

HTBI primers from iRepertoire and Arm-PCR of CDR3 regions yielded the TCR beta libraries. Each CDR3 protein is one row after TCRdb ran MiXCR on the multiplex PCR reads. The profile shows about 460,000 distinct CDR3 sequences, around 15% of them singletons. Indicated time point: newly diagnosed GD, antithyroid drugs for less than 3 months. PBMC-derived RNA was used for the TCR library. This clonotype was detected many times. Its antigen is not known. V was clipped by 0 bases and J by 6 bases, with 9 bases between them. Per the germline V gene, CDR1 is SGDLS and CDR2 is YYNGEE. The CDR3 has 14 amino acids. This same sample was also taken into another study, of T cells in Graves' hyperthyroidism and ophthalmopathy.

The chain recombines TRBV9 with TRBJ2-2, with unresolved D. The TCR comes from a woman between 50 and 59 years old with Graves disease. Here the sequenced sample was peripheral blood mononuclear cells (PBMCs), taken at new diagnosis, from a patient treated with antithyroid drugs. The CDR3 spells CASSVDGVAGELFF. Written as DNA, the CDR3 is TGTGCCAGCAGCGTAGATGGGGTAGCCGGGGAGCTGTTTTTT.